This entry describes one TCR beta chain. What it recognizes is unknown. Separate from the approximately 730-subject first cohort, the roughly 120-subject validation cohort was the one that the donors belonged to. CDR1 is SGHNT, CDR2 YENEEA, per germline. The CDR3 totals 13 residues. The V gene lost 2 bases and the J gene lost 3 bases, with 8 bases spanning the gap. This sample is drawn from a study of cytomegalovirus exposure and HLA in healthy donors. Sequenced by immunoSEQ multiplex PCR; TCRdb stores in-frame clones only, minus some. The sample shows over 200,000 clones, roughly 88% of them seen only once. Study-wide findings and caveats: In vitro checks showed that three CMV-associated chains really do target CMV antigens. With high specificity and sensitivity, the classifier reportedly diagnosed cytomegalovirus status. Despite most TCR sequences being rare, some public TCRs occurred in many donors.

The rearrangement links TRBV11-3 to TRBJ2-7; no definite D call. This clonotype originated in a woman younger than 30 in good health and CMV-seronegative. The specimen sequenced was PBMCs. CDR3 coding DNA: TGTGCCAGCAGCTTATACCGAGACTACGAGCAGTACTTC. Translation: CASSLYRDYEQYF.